A selection of T cell receptor beta chains follows, all from one sample in a study of blood T cell repertoires in COVID-19. The protocol was immunoSEQ multiplex PCR, while the TCRdb copy is restricted to in-frame clones and leaves out a portion. The sample lists roughly 250,000 clones; 85% were seen once. Sequencing used peripheral blood. The receptors stem from a man aged 35 to 55 with acute or convalescent COVID-19. The CDR3 runs from the conserved cysteine through the conserved F or W. A D gene is named only where the DNA matches it firmly. Clone size is not always given. Where it is, it says once, few, many or a class for expanded clones.

TRBJ2-7	TRBV7-2	-	-	13	TGTGCCAGCAGCTTAGGTGGACACTACGAGCAGTACTTC	CASSLGGHYEQYF
TRBJ1-1	TRBV9	once	-	12	TGTGCCAGCAGAGGGAGGAACACTGAAGCTTTCTTT	CASRGRNTEAFF
TRBJ2-2	TRBV7-9	-	TRBD1	15	TGTGCCAGCAGCCCTCTCGGGACAGGCACCGGGGAGCTGTTTTTT	CASSPLGTGTGELFF
TRBJ1-1	TRBV27	-	-	14	TGTGCCAGCAGTTTGTCGGGGGTAAGCACTGAAGCTTTCTTT	CASSLSGVSTEAFF
TRBJ2-7	TRBV27	-	-	17	TGTGCCAGCAGTTTATGGGCCCCTGGGAAGGGAGCTTACGAGCAGTACTTC	CASSLWAPGKGAYEQYF
TRBJ2-7	TRBV5-1	few	TRBD1	13	TGCGCCAGCAGCTCGGGACAGGCCAACGAGCAGTACTTC	CASSSGQANEQYF
TRBJ1-2	TRBV2	-	TRBD1	15	TGTGCCAGCACCATACAGGGGGCGTTGGGCTATGGCTACACCTTC	CASTIQGALGYGYTF
TRBJ1-2	TRBV29-1	-	-	16	TGCAGCGTCGGCCCGTTACAGGGAACGGATAACTATGGCTACACCTTC	CSVGPLQGTDNYGYTF
TRBJ2-5	TRBV6-1	-	TRBD2	15	TGTGCCAGCAGTGAGGCTAGCGGGGGTCGGGAGACCCAGTACTTC	CASSEASGGRETQYF
TRBJ2-2	TRBV27	-	-	14	TGTGCCAGCAGTTTATGGGGACTCCACGCCGAGCTGTTTTTT	CASSLWGLHAELFF
TRBJ2-1	TRBV3-1/TRBV3-2	-	TRBD2	16	TGTGCCAGCAGCCATCCGGGACTAGCGGGAGACAATGAGCAGTTCTTC	CASSHPGLAGDNEQFF
TRBJ2-3	TRBV19	-	TRBD1	17	TGTGCCAGTAGTTCCCCGGGACAGGGAGTCGGCACAGATACGCAGTATTTT	CASSSPGQGVGTDTQYF
TRBJ1-5	TRBV6-1	-	-	16	TGTGCCAGCAGTGAACACGGCAGGTTCAGCAATCAGCCCCAGCATTTT	CASSEHGRFSNQPQHF
TRBJ2-5	TRBV19	-	TRBD2	16	TGTGCCAGTAGTATAGTAGGGCTAGCGGGGGAAGAGACCCAGTACTTC	CASSIVGLAGEETQYF
TRBJ1-1	TRBV11-3	-	TRBD1	15	TGTGCCAGCAGCTTAGGGGGACAGGGGGGCGCTGAAGCTTTCTTT	CASSLGGQGGAEAFF
TRBJ1-1	TRBV30	-	-	13	TGTGCCTGGAGGGGAGGGGGAACCCCTGAAGCTTTCTTT	CAWRGGGTPEAFF
TRBJ1-5	TRBV28	-	TRBD1	15	TGTGCCAGCAGCTTCCCCACAGGGGGGAATCAGCCCCAGCATTTT	CASSFPTGGNQPQHF
TRBJ1-1	TRBV9	-	-	13	TGTGCCAGCAGCGTAGGAGGGGGAACGGGGGCTTTCTTT	CASSVGGGTGAFF
TRBJ1-1	TRBV5-1	-	TRBD1	17	TGCGCCAGCAGGATGGAACGGACAGGGGGCGCGGGGGCTGAAGCTTTCTTT	CASRMERTGGAGAEAFF
TRBJ1-6	TRBV6-6	-	TRBD1	16	TGTGCCAGCAGTTACTCCCCCGGGACAGGGGCCTCACCCCTCCACTTT	CASSYSPGTGASPLHF
TRBJ1-2	TRBV18	-	-	15	TGTGCCAGCTCACCGGGACACAACTTAATCTATGGCTACACCTTC	CASSPGHNLIYGYTF
TRBJ1-2	TRBV3-1/TRBV3-2	-	TRBD1	13	TGTGCCAGCAGCCGCGGGACAGAAACTGGCTACACCTTC	CASSRGTETGYTF
TRBJ2-2	TRBV18	-	TRBD1	17	TGTGCCAGCTCACCGCCGGGACAGGGATCCTCCACCGGGGAGCTGTTTTTT	CASSPPGQGSSTGELFF
TRBJ2-2	TRBV6-6	-	TRBD2	17	TGTGCCAGCAGTCTACATTGGACTAGCGGGTACGCCGGGGAGCTGTTTTTT	CASSLHWTSGYAGELFF
TRBJ1-5	TRBV9	-	-	13	TGTGCCAGCAGCGTAGGTAGAAATCAGCCCCAGCATTTT	CASSVGRNQPQHF
TRBJ1-1	TRBV6-5	-	-	13	TGTGCCAGCACCAAACCTCCAGGCGTTGAAGCTTTCTTT	CASTKPPGVEAFF
TRBJ1-1	TRBV6-5	-	-	11	TGTGCCAGCAGTTCCGGGACAAAAGCTTTCTTT	CASSSGTKAFF
TRBJ1-5	TRBV12-3/TRBV12-4	-	-	13	TGTGCCAGCAGTTCAGGGGCTGGTCAGCCCCAGCATTTT	CASSSGAGQPQHF
TRBJ2-1	TRBV5-1	-	TRBD2	17	TGCGCCAGCAGCTTGACCACTAGCGGGGGTCCTCGGAATGAGCAGTTCTTC	CASSLTTSGGPRNEQFF
TRBJ2-7	TRBV28	-	TRBD1	13	TGTGCCAGCGCCACAGGGGGCATCGGCGAGCAGTACTTC	CASATGGIGEQYF
TRBJ1-1	TRBV27	-	-	14	TGTGCCAGCACCCCTGGACTGGGTTCCTCTGAAGCTTTCTTT	CASTPGLGSSEAFF
TRBJ2-4	TRBV7-8	-	-	14	TGTGCCAGCAGCTTGGGGGCAGCCAAAAACATTCAGTACTTC	CASSLGAAKNIQYF
TRBJ1-3	TRBV11-3	-	TRBD1	20	TGTGCCAGCAGCCTAGTCCGGGAACAGGGGTTCGCCCTCTCTGGAAACACTATATATTTT	CASSLVREQGFALSGNTIYF
TRBJ1-1	TRBV5-6	-	-	12	TGTGCCAGCAGCTTTGACAGGCAGAGCGCTTTCTTT	CASSFDRQSAFF
TRBJ1-1	TRBV2	-	-	15	TGTGCCAGCAGCAGCACGGCAGGGCGAGTCACTGAAGCTTTCTTT	CASSSTAGRVTEAFF
TRBJ2-6	TRBV15	-	-	16	TGTGCCACCAGCAGACTGACAGTCTCTGGGGCCAACGTCCTGACTTTC	CATSRLTVSGANVLTF
TRBJ2-5	TRBV7-8	-	TRBD2	12	TGTGCCAGCAGCTTCGGGACTAGCGGCCCGTACTTC	CASSFGTSGPYF
TRBJ2-2	TRBV27	-	TRBD2	17	TGTGCCAGCAGTTTAGTGGCGGGGGGGGCGGACACCGGGGAGCTGTTTTTT	CASSLVAGGADTGELFF
TRBJ2-1	TRBV30	-	TRBD2	14	TGTGCCTGGAGGGCGGGGGAGCGCCTCAATGAGCAGTTCTTC	CAWRAGERLNEQFF
TRBJ1-2	TRBV6-6	-	TRBD1	13	TGTACCAGCAGTTTACAGGGGGCCCAGAGCTACACCTTC	CTSSLQGAQSYTF
TRBJ1-1	TRBV29-1	-	-	11	TGCAGCGCCGCGAAAGACACTGAAGCTTTCTTT	CSAAKDTEAFF
TRBJ1-4	TRBV28	-	-	15	TGTGCCAGCAGTTTCCAGGCCGCAACTAATGAAAAACTGTTTTTT	CASSFQAATNEKLFF
TRBJ2-5	TRBV4-1	-	TRBD1	16	TGCGCCAGCAGCCCCGGACAGGGGGCGATTAAAGAGACCCAGTACTTC	CASSPGQGAIKETQYF
TRBJ1-1	TRBV2	-	-	12	TGTGCCAACACAGGGTCCCTCACTGAAGCTTTCTTT	CANTGSLTEAFF
TRBJ1-6	TRBV6-5	few	TRBD1	13	TGTGCCAGCCGGGACAGGGATAATTCACCCCTCCACTTT	CASRDRDNSPLHF
TRBJ1-2	TRBV30	-	-	13	TGTGCCTGCACGGGTCGGGGTATTAATGGCTACACCTTC	CACTGRGINGYTF
TRBJ1-5	TRBV18	once	-	13	TGTGCCAGCTCATACGGGAGCAATCAGCCCCAGCATTTT	CASSYGSNQPQHF
TRBJ1-3	TRBV7-8	-	-	17	TGTGCCAGCGCCGCCCCGGGTTTGGGAGGGTCTGGAAACACCATATATTTT	CASAAPGLGGSGNTIYF
TRBJ2-1	TRBV27	-	-	16	TGTGCCAGCAGCTTCGCGCCTAGTCGGGGGTACAATGAGCAGTTCTTC	CASSFAPSRGYNEQFF
TRBJ1-5	TRBV6-5	-	-	13	TGTGCCAGCAGTTACTCACTTAATCAGCCCCAGCATTTT	CASSYSLNQPQHF
TRBJ2-7	TRBV9	-	TRBD2	15	TGTGCCAGCAGCGAATCGACTAGCGGGGGTTACGAGCAGTACTTC	CASSESTSGGYEQYF
TRBJ1-4	TRBV28	many	-	16	TGTGCCAGCAGTCCTACATCGGACAGCGCTAATGAAAAACTGTTTTTT	CASSPTSDSANEKLFF